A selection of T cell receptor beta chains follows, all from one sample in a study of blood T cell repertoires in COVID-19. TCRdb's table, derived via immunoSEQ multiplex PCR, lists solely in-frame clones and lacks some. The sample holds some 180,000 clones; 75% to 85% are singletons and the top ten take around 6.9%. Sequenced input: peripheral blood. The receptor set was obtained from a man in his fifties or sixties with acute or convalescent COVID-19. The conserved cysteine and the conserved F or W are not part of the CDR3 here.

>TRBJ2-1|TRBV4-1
ASSQGSGTGNNEQF
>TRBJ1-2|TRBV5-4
ASSFGTGANYGYT
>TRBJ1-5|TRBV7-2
ASSHEGASQPQH
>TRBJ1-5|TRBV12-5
ASGLALGQSLQPQH
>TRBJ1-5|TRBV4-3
ASSQDFGKPQH
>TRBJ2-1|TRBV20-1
SAGLAGTRF
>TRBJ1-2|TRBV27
ASRRTGNYGYT
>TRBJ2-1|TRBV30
AWSTLTPSQGSSYNEQF
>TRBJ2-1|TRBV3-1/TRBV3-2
ASSPGTSGGDNEQF
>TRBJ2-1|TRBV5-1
ASSGQGFDNEQF
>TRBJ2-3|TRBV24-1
ATSDQGLGGADTQY
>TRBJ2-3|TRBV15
ATSKAGTDTDTQY
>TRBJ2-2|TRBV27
ASSLVVSGGELF
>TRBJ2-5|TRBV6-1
ASSVRLAGGREETQY
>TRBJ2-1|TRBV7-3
ASSPYARLARGNEQF
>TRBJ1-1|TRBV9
ASGQSNTEAF
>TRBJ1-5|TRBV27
ASSPTGYQPQH
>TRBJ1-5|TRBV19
ASSGPNQPQH
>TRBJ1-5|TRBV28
ASSLLPGQGGNQPQH
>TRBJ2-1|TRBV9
ASSVEPSGSEQF
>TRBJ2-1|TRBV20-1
SASSPTRMGAGGYHEQF
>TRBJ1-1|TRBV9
ASSVGGENSGAF
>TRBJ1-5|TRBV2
ASRGNRGRKQPQH
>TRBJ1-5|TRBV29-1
SVRDSHNQPQH
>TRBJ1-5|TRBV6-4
ASSGTVSRQPQH
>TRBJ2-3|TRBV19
ASTRTSGMGDTQY
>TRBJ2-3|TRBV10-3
AISPTGGTSTDTQY
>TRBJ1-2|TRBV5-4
ASSLQGANYGYT
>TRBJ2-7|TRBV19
ASSLGTVSYEQY
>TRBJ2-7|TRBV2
ASSVPSGSDHYEQY
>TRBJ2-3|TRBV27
ASSTRGETQY
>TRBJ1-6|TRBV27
ASSPTHRDSDSPLH
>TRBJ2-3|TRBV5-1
ASSLEAGGLDTQY
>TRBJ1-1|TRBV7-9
ASIPNTGTSNTEAF
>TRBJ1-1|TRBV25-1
ASTDPGYTEAF
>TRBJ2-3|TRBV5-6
ASSLRSGGTDTQY
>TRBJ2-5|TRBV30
AWRFRTGLTETQY
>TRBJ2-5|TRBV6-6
ASSKTGQETQY
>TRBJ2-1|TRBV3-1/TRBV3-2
ASSQDLYRGDYNEQF
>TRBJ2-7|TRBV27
ASRLLTGGDAYEQY
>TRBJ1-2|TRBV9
ASSVASGVPGQGDVGYT
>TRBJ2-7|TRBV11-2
ASSYSAGLVHEQY
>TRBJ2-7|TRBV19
ASSTNRGIDEQY
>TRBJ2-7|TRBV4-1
ASSPPGHEQY
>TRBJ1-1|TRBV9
ASSVFTGANTEAF
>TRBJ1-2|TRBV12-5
ASGTTAWTGDRVGYT
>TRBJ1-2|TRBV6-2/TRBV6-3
ASSYRGGAYGYT
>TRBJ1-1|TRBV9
ASSPSGQGAAEAF
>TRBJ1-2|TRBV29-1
SVDGGTENYGYT
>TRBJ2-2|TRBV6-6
ASSYGGRDTGELF
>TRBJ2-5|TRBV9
ASSVEGVETQY
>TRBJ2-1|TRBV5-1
ASSLAGTGLNEQF
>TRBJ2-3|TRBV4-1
ASSQGVRVEDTQY
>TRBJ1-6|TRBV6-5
ASSQQLNYNSPLH
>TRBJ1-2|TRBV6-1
ASSDTGGVNYGYT
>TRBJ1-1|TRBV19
ASSWGGMNTEAF
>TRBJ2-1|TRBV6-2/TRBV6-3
ASSYASSASYNEQF